This TCR beta chain is drawn from a study of CD4 T cells in relation to SARS-CoV-2 and coronaviruses (dated by TCRdb to 2020 to 2023). General notes on the study: Across all 12 patients in the full convalescent cohort, ages ranged from about 21 to 80 years, with a median of 38. A different TCR-beta assay, based on Illumina, was used to sequence expansion assays from other donors in the study. The study assessed, at the TCR clonotype level, memory CD4+ T cell crossreactivity between SARS-CoV-2 and common cold coronavirus spike proteins. The Adaptive Biotechnologies TCR-sequencing kit was used for samples from a few pre-COVID donors and for the naive versus memory experiments, whereas the other data were Illumina-based. Of the approximately twelve convalescent patients, 8 were male and 4 were female, and two of the subjects were Hispanic. Using patient-derived lymphoblastoid cell lines, the shared crossreactive spike epitopes were mapped to their HLA restriction.

Naive and memory CD4+ T cells were separated from cryopreserved PBMCs through CD4 enrichment, which was followed by EasySep naive CD4+ T cell enrichment. Ficoll-Paque PLUS gradient centrifugation was used to isolate PBMCs from either whole blood or leukapheresis product. PBMCs were either cryopreserved at -140°C or used fresh in the expansion assay. The QIAamp Micro DNA Kit was used to extract genomic DNA from the CD4+ T cells. In the case of this clone: Its antigen is currently not known. No clone much larger than this one lies a single base away; base qualities are absent.

According to the germline V gene, CDR1 reads SGDLS and CDR2 reads YYNGEE. Reading from cysteine to phenylalanine, the CDR3 counts 15 amino acids. The kept DNA is CDR3 alone, 45 bases in frame from the first base. Trimming removed 4 bases from V and 2 bases from J; the gene matches leave 7 bases unexplained. DNA from uncultured naive and memory CD4+ T cells underwent immunoSEQ TCR-beta sequencing at deep resolution. The study's own analysis went as follows. Preprocessing removed nonproductive sequences and CDR3s not starting with C, not ending with F or W, or shorter than 7 amino acids. Cultured and uncultured naive and memory CD4+ repertoires were searched for CDR3s previously identified as spike- and CEF-reactive. CDR3 homology was quantified as pairwise Levenshtein distance, calculated with the stringdist R package after three terminal residues were trimmed from each end. This is the immuneACCESS table as TCRdb keeps it, with only in-frame sequences that have V and J called. A part of the clones is gone; compared with another copy, unresolved V genes explain less than half, and the rest is unexplained. D and trimming were read from the DNA, whereas the V and J calls and clone size are those reported in that table. The sample table contains approximately 38,000 clones; only one count was recorded for roughly 90% of them. The ten largest clones represent 9.2% of the sample.

What the research found in general, with its limitations: Because the crossreactivity analysis focused on spike protein, crossreactivity against other viral proteins was not assessed. In about 60% of donors, memory CD4+ clonotypes turned up that crossrecognized SARS-CoV-2 and at least one common cold coronavirus spike. Crossreactive clones showed significantly weaker SARS-CoV-2-driven expansion than monoreactive clones, consistent with antigenic imprinting. Naive versus memory sequencing indicated that memory recall responses, rather than primary responses primed during culture, are detected by the assay. Because no donor provided both pre-pandemic and post-infection samples, tracing the source of pre-existing responses was limited. Small numbers of patients and of tested TCRs limited the study.

This clonotype was obtained from an adult with COVID-19. Source material: memory CD4+ T cells from PBMCs. According to the study, the label for this sample's cell subset or site signals: memory (non-naive) CD4+ T cells. The V and J segments used are TRBV9 and TRBJ2-5, and TRBD2 aligns with 8 junction nucleotides. CDR3 region: CASSPSSGQQETQYF. In nucleotides, the sequence is TGTGCCAGCAGCCCCTCTAGCGGGCAGCAAGAGACCCAGTACTTC. With the portions outside the CDR3 filled from the reference TRBV9 and TRBJ2-5 genes, the complete variable region becomes DSGVTQTPKHLITATGQRVTLRCSPRSGDLSVYWYQQSLDQGLQFLIQYYNGEERAKGNILERFSAQQFPDLHSELNLSSLELGDSALYFCASSPSSGQQETQYFGPGTRLLVL.